What follows describes a single T cell receptor beta chain. The specificity of this receptor is unknown. No much larger clone exists at a distance of one base, and base qualities are not known. Library prep was done by 5' RACE. The instrument given in TCRdb is Illumina HiSeq 2500. The second PCR ran for roughly 7 to 12 cycles and used a J-beta primer mix along with a sample-barcoded 5' primer. A template-switch 5' adaptor carrying 12 random nucleotides introduced a unique molecular identifier onto each TCR beta cDNA molecule. At least 3 million CDR3-containing paired-end reads were obtained from each sample. First-strand cDNA synthesis was performed from all RNA using the Mint cDNA synthesis kit, with priming by a TRBC-specific oligonucleotide. Following uracil-DNA glycosylase treatment, all cDNA underwent a first 18-cycle PCR with the universal primers M1SS and BC2_uni_R. Per the original workflow: For normalization, 1 million high-quality reads, each with a distinct molecular identifier, were randomly selected from each sample. Instead of being binned into consensus sequences, reads that shared molecular identifiers were thrown out. MiTCR, run with a Q25 quality threshold and the strictest error-elimination algorithm, handled CDR3 identification, clonotype clustering and error correction. A nonparametric unseen species model with Euler transformation was used to estimate lower-bound total TCR beta diversity. TCRdb took the public reads, trimmed them with fastp at Q25, ran MiXCR for clone calling and kept in-frame beta chains. For every CDR3 protein sequence, its rows merge into one entry that carries the most common genes and DNA. TCRdb, not the authors, supplied the V and J calls. Counted in this sample were about 1.4 million distinct CDR3 sequences; around 59% of them appeared once. The ten largest clones add up to roughly 7% of the sample.

This entry comes from a study of blood T cells in healthy people across ages (dated by TCRdb to about 2015). Background for the entire study: In model experiments, template switching captured roughly one uniquely barcoded TCR beta cDNA molecule for every two T cells. For two donors (one aged 18 to 30 and one aged 80 or older), the study analyzed two additional independent replicas of 1 million unique cDNA reads from the same blood draw. Age-related changes in TCR beta repertoire diversity were measured in the study by deep sequencing normalized with unique cDNA molecular identifiers. The donors were divided into four age groups: young (average around 16 years), middle-aged (approximately 41), aged (roughly 66) and long-lived (around 87). To avoid experimental bias, donors of different ages were spread randomly across the sequencing lanes. Overall study outcomes, separate from this receptor: As age increased, observed TCR beta diversity per million T cells dropped in a roughly linear way, and a significant reduction was already evident by age 40. Because the CMV infection status of the donors was unknown, age-related changes in expanded clonotypes may potentially have been confounded. Estimates of total diversity from one million sequenced T cells were regarded as lower bounds and underestimates. Conclusive comparison of naive and antigen-experienced compartments was prevented by the profiling of bulk unsorted PBMCs. Compared with the aged group, the long-lived group had more naive CD4+ T cells, fewer expanded clones and increased TCR diversity, suggesting age selection. A strong correlation was found between observed TCR beta diversity and the percentage of naive T cells measured by flow cytometry.

Donors were approximately 42 systemically healthy Caucasian individuals from Russia aged about 6 to 100 years. Around 9.8 milliliters of peripheral blood were collected from each donor into EDTA-treated Vacutainer tubes. Ficoll-Paque density-gradient centrifugation was used to isolate PBMCs, with at least 7 million per sample. Trizol reagent was used to extract total RNA from the PBMCs, yielding at least 5.5 micrograms per sample. Naive CD45RAhigh/CD27high T cell percentages were measured by flow cytometry on a PBMC aliquot from every donor. The V and J ends are trimmed by 7 bases and 4 bases, leaving 11 bases between them. Counted from cysteine to phenylalanine, this CDR3 has 13 amino acids. Only the CDR3 portion is preserved as DNA: 39 bases, with reading frame beginning at the first base. The germline V gene (reference sequence) supplies CDR1 DFQATT and CDR2 SNEGSKA.

Recombination connected TRBV20-1 to TRBJ1-6; the D gene lacks a confident call. The sample comprised blood. The clonotype originates from a young man in good health. For the CDR3, the sequence is CSVGGPYNSPLHF. The bases are TGCAGTGTAGGCGGGCCTTATAATTCACCCCTCCACTTT.